This TCR beta chain originates from a study of blood T cell repertoires in COVID-19. For the study at large: PBMCs, B-cell-depleted T cells, or T cells provided the cDNA or gDNA that made up the material.

V lost 6 bases to trimming and J lost 5 bases, with 10 bases between them. This CDR3 region has 13 residues. Data came from immunoSEQ multiplex PCR; TCRdb stores just in-frame clones and leaves some out. The data contain 230,000 or so clones, about 79% of them singletons. This TCR derives from a man aged 35 to 55 who had recovered from COVID-19. The sequenced sample was peripheral blood. The chain recombines TRBV12-3 or TRBV12-4 with TRBJ1-4; D unresolved. The CDR3 sequence is CASSPPGNEKLFF. In DNA form, the CDR3 reads TGTGCCAGCAGCCCCCCCGGGAATGAAAAACTGTTTTTT.